This T cell receptor beta chain stems from a study of immune heterogeneity within non-small cell lung tumors. This clonotype showed up just a few times. The antigen is undetermined. Bulk tumor genomic DNA served as template, at around 600 ng per sample. Several biopsies were spaced far apart within each primary tumor and obtained as surgery took place. Curative surgery was undertaken by patients, who had untreated, newly diagnosed non-small cell lung cancer. In germline, CDR1 is SNHLY, CDR2 FYNNEI. The V end lost 2 bases, the J end lost 6 bases, and 14 bases lay between the germline ends. This CDR3 is 15 amino acids long. The TCR beta CDR3 region underwent multiplex PCR amplification with 32 V and 13 J primers. TCRdb reanalysed the multiplex PCR reads using MiXCR and keeps one entry per CDR3 protein. The sample gives fewer than 13,000 distinct CDR3 sequences, 25% to 30% of which show up once; roughly 13% is in the top ten.

Study-level findings and limits: Local T-cell clonality tracked local tumor mutational burden; the correlation was moderate but significant (R around 0.31).

The TCR comes from a man in his fifties or sixties with non-small cell lung cancer. Sequencing used lung tumor tissue. The genes are TRBV2 and TRBJ2-1; TRBD2 might be the D (6 bases). The CDR3 sequence is CASSERLGLTNEQFF. Here the CDR3 DNA reads TGTGCCAGCAGTGAAAGGCTGGGACTCACCAATGAGCAGTTCTTC.